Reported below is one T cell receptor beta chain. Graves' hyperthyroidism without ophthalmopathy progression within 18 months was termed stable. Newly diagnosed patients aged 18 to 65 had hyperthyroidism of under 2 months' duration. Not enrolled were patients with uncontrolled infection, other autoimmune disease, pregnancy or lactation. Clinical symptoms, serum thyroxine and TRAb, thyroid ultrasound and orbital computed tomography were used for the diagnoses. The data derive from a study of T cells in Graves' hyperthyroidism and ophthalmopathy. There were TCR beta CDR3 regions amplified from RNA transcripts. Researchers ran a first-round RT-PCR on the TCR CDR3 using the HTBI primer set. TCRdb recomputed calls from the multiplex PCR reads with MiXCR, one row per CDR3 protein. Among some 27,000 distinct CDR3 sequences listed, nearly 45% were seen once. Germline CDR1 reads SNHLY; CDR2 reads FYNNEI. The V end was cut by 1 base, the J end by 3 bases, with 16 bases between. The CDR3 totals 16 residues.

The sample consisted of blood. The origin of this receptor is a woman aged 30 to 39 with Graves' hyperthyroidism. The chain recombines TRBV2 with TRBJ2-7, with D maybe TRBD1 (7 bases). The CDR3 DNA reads TGTGCCAGCAGTGAAGGTCCCGCAGGGGGGCTCTACGAGCAGTACTTC. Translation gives CASSEGPAGGLYEQYF.